A selection of T cell receptor beta chains follows, all from one sample in a study of blood T cell repertoires in COVID-19. TCRdb keeps only in-frame clones here, not all; method: immunoSEQ multiplex PCR. Among 50,000 to 80,000 clones listed, 78% were seen once. Sample: peripheral blood. Every receptor here comes from a man aged 55 to 69 with COVID-19, enrolled during active disease. The CDR3 runs from the conserved cysteine through the conserved F or W. The D gene is left open where the match is weak. Rows may omit the clone size; those that give it use once, few, many or a size class.

j_gene: TRBJ2-7
abundance: NA
v_gene: TRBV11-2
d_gene: NA
CDR3aa: CASSFRRDSLGEQYF
CDR3nt: TGTGCCAGCAGCTTTCGCCGGGACTCCCTGGGGGAGCAGTACTTC

j_gene: TRBJ2-2
abundance: NA
v_gene: TRBV27
d_gene: NA
CDR3aa: CASSLEGRITGELFF
CDR3nt: TGTGCCAGCAGTTTAGAGGGGAGGATCACCGGGGAGCTGTTTTTT

j_gene: TRBJ1-1
abundance: NA
v_gene: TRBV30
d_gene: NA
CDR3aa: CAWDPAGGTEAFF
CDR3nt: TGTGCCTGGGATCCCGCCGGGGGCACTGAAGCTTTCTTT

j_gene: TRBJ2-3
abundance: NA
v_gene: TRBV6-6
d_gene: NA
CDR3aa: CASSHQTASGTDTQYF
CDR3nt: TGTGCCAGCAGTCATCAGACAGCCTCGGGCACAGATACGCAGTATTTT

j_gene: TRBJ1-5
abundance: NA
v_gene: TRBV28
d_gene: NA
CDR3aa: CASSLTVLTPQHF
CDR3nt: TGTGCCAGCAGTTTGACAGTTCTCACGCCCCAGCATTTT

j_gene: TRBJ1-1
abundance: NA
v_gene: TRBV2
d_gene: NA
CDR3aa: CASHLQWNTEAFF
CDR3nt: TGTGCCAGCCATCTACAGTGGAACACTGAAGCTTTCTTT

j_gene: TRBJ1-3
abundance: NA
v_gene: TRBV5-1
d_gene: TRBD1
CDR3aa: CASSSGQGVGNTIYF
CDR3nt: TGCGCCAGCAGCTCTGGACAGGGGGTCGGAAACACCATATATTTT

j_gene: TRBJ2-2
abundance: NA
v_gene: TRBV30
d_gene: NA
CDR3aa: CAQRRGGLGELFF
CDR3nt: TGTGCCCAGCGGAGGGGAGGACTGGGGGAGCTGTTTTTT

j_gene: TRBJ2-1
abundance: many
v_gene: TRBV4-1
d_gene: NA
CDR3aa: CASRGRTIDGEQFF
CDR3nt: TGCGCCAGCAGGGGTCGAACCATCGACGGGGAGCAGTTCTTC

j_gene: TRBJ2-1
abundance: NA
v_gene: TRBV6-6
d_gene: NA
CDR3aa: CASSYRNEQFF
CDR3nt: TGTGCCAGCAGTTACCGCAATGAGCAGTTCTTC

j_gene: TRBJ2-2
abundance: few
v_gene: TRBV11-3
d_gene: NA
CDR3aa: CASSPTGYHGELFF
CDR3nt: TGTGCCAGCAGCCCCACCGGGTACCACGGGGAGCTGTTTTTT

j_gene: TRBJ2-7
abundance: NA
v_gene: TRBV5-4
d_gene: TRBD2
CDR3aa: CASSLGGAGVPYEQYF
CDR3nt: TGTGCCAGCAGCTTGGGGGGAGCGGGGGTACCCTACGAGCAGTACTTC

j_gene: TRBJ1-2
abundance: NA
v_gene: TRBV18
d_gene: NA
CDR3aa: CASSPRRGSNYGYTF
CDR3nt: TGTGCCAGCTCACCAAGGAGAGGTTCTAACTATGGCTACACCTTC

j_gene: TRBJ2-1
abundance: NA
v_gene: TRBV14
d_gene: NA
CDR3aa: CASSQTGQGWGEQFF
CDR3nt: TGTGCCAGCAGCCAGACGGGACAAGGATGGGGTGAGCAGTTCTTC

j_gene: TRBJ2-1
abundance: NA
v_gene: TRBV3-1/TRBV3-2
d_gene: NA
CDR3aa: CASSQFGQYNEQFF
CDR3nt: TGTGCCAGCAGCCAATTCGGACAGTACAATGAGCAGTTCTTC

j_gene: TRBJ2-5
abundance: NA
v_gene: TRBV27
d_gene: NA
CDR3aa: CASSLSRGLKGETQYF
CDR3nt: TGTGCCAGCAGTCTCTCACGCGGACTAAAAGGAGAGACCCAGTACTTC

j_gene: TRBJ2-1
abundance: once
v_gene: TRBV2
d_gene: TRBD1
CDR3aa: CASNRDRLEQFF
CDR3nt: TGTGCCAGCAACCGGGACAGACTTGAGCAGTTCTTC

j_gene: TRBJ2-5
abundance: NA
v_gene: TRBV6-5
d_gene: TRBD1
CDR3aa: CASSYAPTSGGETQYF
CDR3nt: TGTGCCAGCAGTTACGCGCCGACGTCAGGGGGAGAGACCCAGTACTTC

j_gene: TRBJ2-1
abundance: NA
v_gene: TRBV5-1
d_gene: NA
CDR3aa: CASSLEGPYTGEQFF
CDR3nt: TGCGCCAGCAGCTTGGAGGGGCCCTATACCGGGGAGCAGTTCTTC

j_gene: TRBJ1-6
abundance: NA
v_gene: TRBV30
d_gene: NA
CDR3aa: CAWSPGSSYNSPLHF
CDR3nt: TGTGCCTGGTCCCCCGGGAGCTCCTATAATTCACCCCTCCACTTT

j_gene: TRBJ1-2
abundance: NA
v_gene: TRBV12-5
d_gene: NA
CDR3aa: CASGHPDRNYGYTF
CDR3nt: TGTGCTAGTGGTCACCCCGACAGGAACTATGGCTACACCTTC

j_gene: TRBJ1-4
abundance: NA
v_gene: TRBV24-1
d_gene: NA
CDR3aa: CATSELHGKLFF
CDR3nt: TGTGCCACCAGTGAACTGCACGGAAAACTGTTTTTT

j_gene: TRBJ1-4
abundance: NA
v_gene: TRBV28
d_gene: TRBD1
CDR3aa: CASSRQGAGNEKLFF
CDR3nt: TGTGCCAGCAGTCGCCAGGGGGCGGGTAATGAAAAACTGTTTTTT

j_gene: TRBJ1-2
abundance: NA
v_gene: TRBV27
d_gene: NA
CDR3aa: CASSLGANYGYTF
CDR3nt: TGTGCCAGCAGTTTGGGGGCCAACTATGGCTACACCTTC

j_gene: TRBJ2-4
abundance: NA
v_gene: TRBV29-1
d_gene: NA
CDR3aa: CSVVPASGAKNIQYF
CDR3nt: TGCAGCGTTGTACCGGCTTCGGGAGCCAAAAACATTCAGTACTTC

j_gene: TRBJ2-2
abundance: large
v_gene: TRBV10-3
d_gene: NA
CDR3aa: CATMEGRELFF
CDR3nt: TGTGCCACGATGGAGGGGAGGGAGCTGTTTTTT

j_gene: TRBJ2-5
abundance: NA
v_gene: TRBV3-1/TRBV3-2
d_gene: NA
CDR3aa: CASSPNETQYF
CDR3nt: TGTGCCAGCAGCCCTAATGAGACCCAGTACTTC

j_gene: TRBJ2-1
abundance: NA
v_gene: TRBV4-2
d_gene: NA
CDR3aa: CASSQVPTGVSYNEQFF
CDR3nt: TGTGCCAGCAGCCAAGTCCCTACGGGGGTCTCCTACAATGAGCAGTTCTTC

j_gene: TRBJ1-4
abundance: once
v_gene: TRBV5-1
d_gene: TRBD1
CDR3aa: CASSDGTESFGEKLFF
CDR3nt: TGCGCCAGCAGCGACGGGACAGAGTCCTTTGGTGAAAAACTGTTTTTT

j_gene: TRBJ2-7
abundance: NA
v_gene: TRBV11-2
d_gene: TRBD1
CDR3aa: CASSAGTGSYEQYF
CDR3nt: TGTGCCAGCAGCGCCGGGACAGGGTCCTACGAGCAGTACTTC

j_gene: TRBJ1-2
abundance: NA
v_gene: TRBV27
d_gene: NA
CDR3aa: CASRPGRGANYGYTF
CDR3nt: TGTGCCAGCAGACCCGGGAGAGGAGCTAACTATGGCTACACCTTC

j_gene: TRBJ2-3
abundance: once
v_gene: TRBV9
d_gene: TRBD2
CDR3aa: CASSVGVRGGTDTQYF
CDR3nt: TGTGCCAGCAGCGTAGGGGTGCGGGGGGGCACAGATACGCAGTATTTT

j_gene: TRBJ2-7
abundance: NA
v_gene: TRBV3-1/TRBV3-2
d_gene: NA
CDR3aa: CASSQDIQYEQYF
CDR3nt: TGTGCCAGCAGCCAAGATATCCAGTACGAGCAGTACTTC

j_gene: TRBJ1-1
abundance: NA
v_gene: TRBV15
d_gene: TRBD1
CDR3aa: CATGPRGRASVPEAFF
CDR3nt: TGTGCCACCGGGCCCAGGGGGCGAGCATCGGTCCCTGAAGCTTTCTTT

j_gene: TRBJ1-3
abundance: NA
v_gene: TRBV15
d_gene: TRBD1
CDR3aa: CATRDSMISGNTIYF
CDR3nt: TGTGCCACACGGGACAGCATGATTTCGGGAAACACCATATATTTT

j_gene: TRBJ1-2
abundance: few
v_gene: TRBV30
d_gene: NA
CDR3aa: CAWSVQSMGYTF
CDR3nt: TGTGCCTGGAGTGTCCAATCTATGGGCTACACCTTC

j_gene: TRBJ2-3
abundance: NA
v_gene: TRBV2
d_gene: TRBD2
CDR3aa: CASSSRGGFTDTQYF
CDR3nt: TGTGCCAGCAGTTCTCGGGGGGGATTCACAGATACGCAGTATTTT

j_gene: TRBJ2-1
abundance: NA
v_gene: TRBV6-5
d_gene: NA
CDR3aa: CASSYSTSRVNEQFF
CDR3nt: TGTGCCAGCAGTTACTCGACTAGTCGTGTCAATGAGCAGTTCTTC

j_gene: TRBJ2-3
abundance: NA
v_gene: TRBV15
d_gene: NA
CDR3aa: CATRTSRGSTDTQYF
CDR3nt: TGTGCCACCAGAACCAGCAGGGGAAGCACAGATACGCAGTATTTT

j_gene: TRBJ2-1
abundance: NA
v_gene: TRBV2
d_gene: NA
CDR3aa: CASTALGGSSYNEQFF
CDR3nt: TGTGCCAGCACCGCCCTTGGCGGAAGCTCCTACAATGAGCAGTTCTTC

j_gene: TRBJ2-2
abundance: NA
v_gene: TRBV5-1
d_gene: NA
CDR3aa: CASTERWNTGELFF
CDR3nt: TGCGCCAGCACCGAGCGATGGAACACCGGGGAGCTGTTTTTT

j_gene: TRBJ2-7
abundance: NA
v_gene: TRBV11-3
d_gene: TRBD2
CDR3aa: CASSPLGAGVLREQYF
CDR3nt: TGTGCCAGCAGCCCCCTCGGGGCGGGAGTTCTCCGCGAGCAGTACTTC

j_gene: TRBJ2-2
abundance: NA
v_gene: TRBV18
d_gene: NA
CDR3aa: CASSPPGLEDTGELFF
CDR3nt: TGTGCCAGCTCACCACCCGGCCTAGAGGACACCGGGGAGCTGTTTTTT

j_gene: TRBJ2-7
abundance: NA
v_gene: TRBV11-2
d_gene: TRBD2
CDR3aa: CASTRVAGPYEQYF
CDR3nt: TGTGCCAGCACTAGGGTAGCGGGGCCCTACGAGCAGTACTTC

j_gene: TRBJ1-1
abundance: NA
v_gene: TRBV12-3/TRBV12-4
d_gene: NA
CDR3aa: CASSTESGVAFF
CDR3nt: TGTGCCAGCAGTACCGAGTCAGGGGTGGCTTTCTTT

j_gene: TRBJ2-7
abundance: NA
v_gene: TRBV5-5
d_gene: TRBD1
CDR3aa: CASSLDGTEYYEQYF
CDR3nt: TGTGCCAGCAGCTTGGATGGGACAGAGTACTACGAGCAGTACTTC

j_gene: TRBJ2-3
abundance: NA
v_gene: TRBV7-3
d_gene: NA
CDR3aa: CASSLGGRLDTQYF
CDR3nt: TGTGCCAGCAGCCTCGGGGGGCGCCTAGATACGCAGTATTTT

j_gene: TRBJ2-5
abundance: NA
v_gene: TRBV5-1
d_gene: TRBD2
CDR3aa: CASSLDGGVGETQYF
CDR3nt: TGCGCCAGCAGCTTAGACGGGGGGGTAGGAGAGACCCAGTACTTC

j_gene: TRBJ2-5
abundance: NA
v_gene: TRBV19
d_gene: TRBD2
CDR3aa: CASSRDYQRETQYF
CDR3nt: TGTGCCAGTAGCCGGGACTATCAAAGGGAGACCCAGTACTTC

j_gene: TRBJ1-1
abundance: NA
v_gene: TRBV6-4
d_gene: NA
CDR3aa: CASRTGEAFF
CDR3nt: TGTGCCAGCAGGACAGGTGAAGCTTTCTTT

j_gene: TRBJ2-3
abundance: NA
v_gene: TRBV2
d_gene: NA
CDR3aa: CASSERGLSGWSDTQYF
CDR3nt: TGTGCCAGCAGTGAAAGGGGCTTAAGCGGGTGGTCAGATACGCAGTATTTT

j_gene: TRBJ1-3
abundance: NA
v_gene: TRBV19
d_gene: TRBD1
CDR3aa: CASNGETGLPSGNTIYF
CDR3nt: TGTGCCAGTAACGGGGAGACAGGGCTCCCCTCTGGAAACACCATATATTTT

j_gene: TRBJ2-4
abundance: NA
v_gene: TRBV6-5
d_gene: TRBD2
CDR3aa: CASSRGRATKNIQYF
CDR3nt: TGTGCCAGCAGTCGCGGGAGGGCCACCAAAAACATTCAGTACTTC

j_gene: TRBJ1-5
abundance: NA
v_gene: TRBV6-6
d_gene: NA
CDR3aa: CASSSQGNQPQHF
CDR3nt: TGTGCCAGCAGTTCGCAGGGGAATCAGCCCCAGCATTTT

j_gene: TRBJ1-2
abundance: NA
v_gene: TRBV3-1/TRBV3-2
d_gene: TRBD1
CDR3aa: CASSQLGQLGYGYTF
CDR3nt: TGTGCCAGCAGCCAACTGGGACAGTTGGGATATGGCTACACCTTC

j_gene: TRBJ2-1
abundance: NA
v_gene: TRBV18
d_gene: NA
CDR3aa: CASSPSLGLNEQFF
CDR3nt: TGTGCCAGCTCACCCTCTCTAGGACTCAATGAGCAGTTCTTC

j_gene: TRBJ2-7
abundance: NA
v_gene: TRBV5-6
d_gene: TRBD2
CDR3aa: CASSLVAGGLILEQYF
CDR3nt: TGTGCCAGCAGCTTGGTTGCGGGGGGCCTGATTCTCGAGCAGTACTTC

j_gene: TRBJ2-3
abundance: NA
v_gene: TRBV2
d_gene: NA
CDR3aa: CASSERGAEDTQYF
CDR3nt: TGTGCCAGCAGTGAACGCGGGGCCGAAGATACGCAGTATTTT